One TCR beta chain is described in this entry. Two consecutive negative NP/OP PCR tests, clearance, or resolved symptoms defined Cohort 3 recovery. The data were obtained in a study of blood T cell repertoires in COVID-19. Across the whole study: COVID-19 samples collected from the United States, Italy and Spain covered acute and convalescent phases. PBMCs, B-cell-depleted T cells, or T cells provided the cDNA or gDNA that made up the material.

In the original analysis: From reference gene primer amplification, estimates of nucleated cell counts were derived. Sequencing was performed with immunoSEQ multiplex PCR; in TCRdb, only in-frame clones are kept and a portion is missing. The D gene and trimming were derived from the DNA, and the V and J assignments and clone size from that table. Counted here are over 200,000 clones, 84% occurring once; the ten biggest clones make up 1.8%. The source material was PBMCs or T cells enriched from blood (not recorded which). The TCR sequence derives from a man aged 60 to 69 who had recovered from COVID-19.

This CDR3 is CASSPRLGKVDTQYF. CDR3 DNA sequence: TGTGCCAGCAGCCCCCGACTAGGGAAGGTAGATACGCAGTATTTT. The gene calls are TRBV7-9 and TRBJ2-3; D is perhaps TRBD2 (6 bases). With 5 bases removed from V and 5 bases from J, the gap between germline ends came to 17 bases. Germline V gene data show CDR1 as SEHNR and CDR2 as FQNEAQ (reference sequence). This CDR3 region has 15 residues.